One and the same sample provided the 26 T cell receptor beta chains below, sequenced in a study of monozygotic twins with inflammatory bowel disease. TCRdb re-called the 5' RACE reads and gives one entry per CDR3 protein, without DNA. The sample totals 88,000 or so distinct CDR3 sequences. Sequenced material: blood. These receptors were collected from a human donor with ulcerative colitis or Crohn's disease, or a healthy co-twin of an affected twin (not recorded which).

This rearrangement joins TRBV6-1 to TRBJ2-5; TCRdb gives TRBD1 as the D gene, but with no DNA this cannot be confirmed. Germline V gives CDR1 MNHNS, CDR2 SASEGT. This CDR3 is 16 amino acids long. The CDR3 region is CASSPIKGAGRETQYF.

V usage is TRBV7-8 and J usage is TRBJ2-1; without DNA, the TCRdb call of TRBD2 cannot be checked. This CDR3 has 18 residues. The germline gives CDR1 SGHVS, CDR2 FQNEAQ. The CDR3 is CASSLAKTSGGKYNEQFF.

CDR3: CASSLNGGTWETQYF. This chain links TRBV5-5 with TRBJ2-5; TCRdb's D gene call, TRBD1, goes unchecked for lack of DNA. There are 15 residues in the CDR3. Germline V CDR1 and CDR2: SGHKS, YYEKEE (reference sequence).

The gene calls are TRBV6-1 and TRBJ1-5; TCRdb's D gene call, TRBD1, goes unchecked for lack of DNA. From germline, CDR1 is MNHNS and CDR2 SASEGT. The CDR3 is 15 amino acids. The CDR3 region is CASGSGYQGNQPQHF.

The gene calls are TRBV5-1 and TRBJ2-7. In germline, CDR1 is SGHRS, CDR2 YFSETQ. This CDR3 is 14 amino acids long. The CDR3 here is CASRVQSSSYEQYF.

The chain recombines TRBV5-5 with TRBJ2-7; TCRdb designates TRBD1, a call that cannot be tested without DNA. Per the germline V gene, CDR1 is SGHKS and CDR2 is YYEKEE (reference sequence). There are 14 residues in the CDR3. CDR3 amino acids: CASSLVQGAYEQYF.

The chain has TRBV5-6 and TRBJ1-2; the TCRdb call, TRBD1, lacks DNA for checking. Germline V lookup: CDR1 SGHDT, CDR2 YYEEEE. The CDR3 consists of 12 residues. The CDR3 spells CASSSYRASYTF.

J is TRBJ1-2 and V is TRBV29-1. Germline assignment: CDR1 SQVTM and CDR2 ANQGSEA. The length of the CDR3 is 13 residues. CDR3 protein: CSVERVGFYGYTF.

The chain links TRBV7-6 to TRBJ1-4; there is no DNA to check the TCRdb D call of TRBD1. Germline-derived CDR1 and CDR2 are SGHVS and FNYEAQ. This CDR3 comprises 13 residues. The chain's CDR3 is CASRTGPNEKLFF.

This sequence joins TRBV12-3 or TRBV12-4 and TRBJ2-5; TCRdb gives TRBD2 as the D gene, but with no DNA this cannot be confirmed. The CDR3 extends over 13 amino acids. The CDR3 sequence: CASSSGEWETQYF.

The V call is TRBV18, the J call TRBJ2-1. This CDR3 is 14 amino acids long. The germline V gene encodes CDR1 KGHSH and CDR2 LQKENI. CDR3 sequence reads: CASSPSYGNNEQFF.

V usage is TRBV12-3 or TRBV12-4 and J usage is TRBJ1-5. The length of the CDR3 is 12 residues. This CDR3 is CASSFRYQPQHF.

The rearrangement joins TRBV20-1 to TRBJ2-2; TCRdb's D call of TRBD2 is untestable without DNA. The length of the CDR3 is 14 residues. The germline V gene encodes CDR1 DFQATT and CDR2 SNEGSKA (reference sequence). The CDR3 spells CSAVAGGQTGELFF.

The chain recombines TRBV20-1 with TRBJ2-1; TCRdb designates TRBD2, a call that cannot be tested without DNA. This CDR3 has 14 residues. Germline loops: CDR1 DFQATT, CDR2 SNEGSKA (reference sequence). The CDR3 spells CSAPTASGGAEQFF.

The V call is TRBV20-1, the J call TRBJ1-2; TCRdb's D call, TRBD1, is unchecked because there is no DNA. CDR3 length: 13 amino acids. Germline loops: CDR1 DFQATT, CDR2 SNEGSKA (reference sequence). The CDR3 loop is CSAREQGAYGYTF.

The chain has TRBV4-2 and TRBJ1-1; TCRdb names TRBD1, which stays unverified in the absence of DNA. This CDR3 has 13 residues. Germline-derived CDR1 and CDR2 are LGHNA and YNFKEQ. This CDR3 is CASSPAGGTEAFF.

The chain employs TRBV24-1 and TRBJ2-2; the D call from TCRdb, TRBD1, cannot be confirmed without DNA. Germline V gene sequence: CDR1 KGHDR, CDR2 SFDVKD. CDR3 size: 14 residues. The CDR3 is CATRATGNTGELFF.

The CDR3 reads CASSFANQPQHF. The genes are TRBV12-3 or TRBV12-4 and TRBJ1-5. This CDR3 has 12 residues.

The V and J genes are TRBV7-8 and TRBJ2-3; the TCRdb D gene call, TRBD1, has no DNA to confirm it. This CDR3 spans 15 amino acids. Germline V CDR1 and CDR2: SGHVS, FQNEAQ. The CDR3 reads CASSLSGGVAPIWYF.

The chain is built from TRBV5-4 and TRBJ1-1; TCRdb calls TRBD1, which cannot be checked without DNA. This CDR3 comprises 14 residues. The V gene's germline CDR1 is SGHNT and CDR2 YYREEE (reference sequence). Here the CDR3 reads CASSTTGGWTEAFF.

The rearrangement links TRBV3-1 to TRBJ2-2. The germline CDR1 and CDR2 sequences are LGHDT and YNNKEL (reference sequence). CDR3 length: 16 residues. CDR3 in amino acids: CASSRMISANTGELFF.

This chain connects TRBV7-9 to TRBJ1-1. Germline lookup yields CDR1 SEHNR and CDR2 FQNEAQ (reference sequence). This CDR3 contains 13 residues. This chain's CDR3 is CASSPSPGAEAFF.

The chain carries TRBV2 and TRBJ2-7. The CDR3 is 12 amino acids. From germline, CDR1 is SNHLY and CDR2 FYNNEI. The CDR3 spells CASSEGIYEQYF.

This chain joins TRBV20-1 and TRBJ1-6; with no DNA, the TCRdb D assignment of TRBD1 cannot be verified. This CDR3 comprises 13 residues. The germline gives CDR1 DFQATT, CDR2 SNEGSKA (reference sequence). The CDR3 sequence: CSAVGTGDSPLHF.

The chain uses TRBV19 and TRBJ1-5. CDR1 and CDR2 from the germline V gene are LNHDA and SQIVND (reference sequence). CDR3 length: 14 amino acids. CDR3 in amino acids: CASRTRDSRQPQHF. The variable domain in full, with the rest retrieved from reference TRBV19 and TRBJ1-5, is DGGITQSPKYLFRKEGQNVTLSCEQNLNHDAMYWYRQDPGQGLRLIYYSQIVNDFQKGDIAEGYSVSREKKESFPLTVTSAQKNPTAFYLCASRTRDSRQPQHFGDGTRLSIL.

The chain uses TRBV12-3 or TRBV12-4 and TRBJ1-2; TCRdb proposes TRBD1, but this gene call is untestable without DNA. The length of the CDR3 is 12 residues. The CDR3 spells CASSFRDYGYTF.